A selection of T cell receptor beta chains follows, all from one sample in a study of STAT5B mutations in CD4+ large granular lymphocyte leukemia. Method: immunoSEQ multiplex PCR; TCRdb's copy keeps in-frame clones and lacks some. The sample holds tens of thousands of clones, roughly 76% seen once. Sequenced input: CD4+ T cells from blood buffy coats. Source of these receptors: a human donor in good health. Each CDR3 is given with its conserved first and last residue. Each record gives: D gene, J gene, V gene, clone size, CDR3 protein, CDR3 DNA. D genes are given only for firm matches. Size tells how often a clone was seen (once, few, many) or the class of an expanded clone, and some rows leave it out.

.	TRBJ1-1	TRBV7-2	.	CASSFTGGNTEAFF	TGTGCCAGCAGCTTCACCGGGGGGAACACTGAAGCTTTCTTT
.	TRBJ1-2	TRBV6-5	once	CASSYSAAGAYGYTF	TGTGCCAGCAGTTATTCTGCAGCGGGGGCCTATGGCTACACCTTC
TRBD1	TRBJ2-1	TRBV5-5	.	CASSWTGSNEQFF	TGTGCCAGCAGCTGGACAGGGAGCAATGAGCAGTTCTTC
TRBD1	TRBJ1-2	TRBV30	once	CAWSNDRTGSGYTF	TGTGCCTGGAGTAACGACCGGACAGGGTCTGGCTACACCTTC
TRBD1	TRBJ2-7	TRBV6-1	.	CASRDGQGDHEQYF	TGTGCCAGCAGGGATGGACAGGGGGACCACGAGCAGTACTTC
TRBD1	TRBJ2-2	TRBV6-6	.	CASSLRTGLRPGELFF	TGTGCCAGCAGTCTGCGGACAGGGCTGAGGCCCGGGGAGCTGTTTTTT
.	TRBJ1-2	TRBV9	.	CASSATGLANYGYTF	TGTGCCAGCAGCGCTACAGGCCTAGCTAACTATGGCTACACCTTC
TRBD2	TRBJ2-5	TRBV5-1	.	CASSFGGTSGGETQYF	TGCGCCAGCAGCTTCGGAGGGACTAGCGGAGGAGAGACCCAGTACTTC
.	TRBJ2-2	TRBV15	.	CATSRGGGNTGELFF	TGTGCCACCAGCAGAGGAGGAGGGAACACCGGGGAGCTGTTTTTT
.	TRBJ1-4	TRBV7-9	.	CASSVSTAGEKLFF	TGTGCCAGCAGCGTTTCGACAGCAGGGGAAAAACTGTTTTTT
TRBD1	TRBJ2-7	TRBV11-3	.	CASMRQGDEQYF	TGTGCCAGTATGAGACAGGGGGACGAGCAGTACTTC